This T cell receptor beta chain was identified during a study of T cell responses to AZD1222 COVID-19 vaccine. Findings and limits, study-wide: CD4 TCRs linked to vaccination spanned spike, dominating at 160-218 and 743-854.

V lost 3 bases to trimming and J lost 4 bases; unmatched junction nucleotides: 5. The germline V gene has CDR1 LNHDA and CDR2 SQIVND (reference sequence). This CDR3 is 15 amino acids long. With regard to this clone: Its antigen is undetermined.

Sequencing used immunoSEQ multiplex PCR; TCRdb keeps in-frame clones, though not all of them. The sample holds approximately 150,000 clones, 90% seen once. The genes are TRBV19 and TRBJ1-5; 8 bases line up with TRBD1. This material consisted of peripheral blood, taken 28 days after the second AZD1222 dose. The clonotype originates from an adult who received the AZD1222 COVID-19 vaccine. The CDR3 here is CASSISGTGNQPQHF. DNA of the CDR3: TGTGCCAGTAGTATTTCCGGGACAGGAAATCAGCCCCAGCATTTT. Full variable domain (outside the CDR3, taken from reference TRBV19 and TRBJ1-5): DGGITQSPKYLFRKEGQNVTLSCEQNLNHDAMYWYRQDPGQGLRLIYYSQIVNDFQKGDIAEGYSVSREKKESFPLTVTSAQKNPTAFYLCASSISGTGNQPQHFGDGTRLSIL.